This is a list of T cell receptor beta chains from one sample in a study of cytotoxic CD8 clonotypes in ibrutinib-treated CLL. Assay: immunoSEQ multiplex PCR; the TCRdb copy retains only in-frame clones and omits some. The sample has some 140,000 clones; 79% are singletons. The sequencing here drew on PBMCs, taken after 12 months of ibrutinib treatment. The receptors come from a human donor with chronic lymphocytic leukemia. The CDR3 runs from the conserved cysteine through the conserved F or W. The D gene is left open where the match is weak. Clone size, where shown, is once, few, many, or a class for clones that have expanded.

CDR3 DNA	CDR3 protein	J gene	D gene	clone size	V gene
TGCGCCAGCACCGAGGGACCCACGAACACTGAAGCTTTCTTT	CASTEGPTNTEAFF	TRBJ1-1	.	.	TRBV5-1
TGCGCCAGCAGCTTGGTCAAGACGGGAGGGTCGGAGACCCAGTACTTC	CASSLVKTGGSETQYF	TRBJ2-5	TRBD2	few	TRBV5-1
TGTGCCAGCAGTCCCCCTGGACACGGCTACGAGCAGTACTTC	CASSPPGHGYEQYF	TRBJ2-7	.	once	TRBV28
TGTGCCAGTAGTATTAGTAGGGACCGAGCTAACTATGGCTACACCTTC	CASSISRDRANYGYTF	TRBJ1-2	.	few	TRBV19
TGCAGCGTCCGGGGGGGGGCCACCTACAATGAGCAGTTCTTC	CSVRGGATYNEQFF	TRBJ2-1	TRBD2	.	TRBV29-1
TGCGCCAGCAGCCCCGGGCAAAACCAAGAGACCCAGTACTTC	CASSPGQNQETQYF	TRBJ2-5	.	.	TRBV5-1
TGTGCCAGTATGATTTGGCAGGGCATCTACGAGCAGTACTTC	CASMIWQGIYEQYF	TRBJ2-7	.	.	TRBV6-1
TGTGCCAGCAATACGAACACCGGGGAGCTGTTTTTT	CASNTNTGELFF	TRBJ2-2	.	.	TRBV5-4
TGTGCCAGCAGCGTGACCCGGACCGAACCCTACGAGCAGTACTTC	CASSVTRTEPYEQYF	TRBJ2-7	.	.	TRBV7-9
TGTGCCAGCAGTTACACGGGACAGGGCTACGAGCAGTACTTC	CASSYTGQGYEQYF	TRBJ2-7	TRBD1	once	TRBV27
TGTGCTAGCAGCTTAACGACTGGAAGGAACAATGAGCAGTTCTTC	CASSLTTGRNNEQFF	TRBJ2-1	.	.	TRBV7-7
TGTGCCAGCGGGAGCTTACAAGAGACCCAGTACTTC	CASGSLQETQYF	TRBJ2-5	.	once	TRBV7-9
TGTGCCAGTAGTATAGACGGTGGGTTCGGCTACGAGCAGTACTTC	CASSIDGGFGYEQYF	TRBJ2-7	.	.	TRBV19
TGCAGCGCCCGGGGGCATTCGAACACTGAAGCTTTCTTT	CSARGHSNTEAFF	TRBJ1-1	.	.	TRBV29-1
TGTGCCAGCAGCCCAACGCCAGGGTCGTGGGCCACTGAAGCTTTCTTT	CASSPTPGSWATEAFF	TRBJ1-1	.	.	TRBV7-2
TGTGCCAGCAACCCTTCCGGGGGGGTTGGGAACACTGAAGCTTTCTTT	CASNPSGGVGNTEAFF	TRBJ1-1	.	once	TRBV7-8
TGTGCCAGCAGTCCTGGGATAGCGGGAGAGGGGGAGACCCAGTACTTC	CASSPGIAGEGETQYF	TRBJ2-5	TRBD2	.	TRBV28
TGTGCCAGCAGTTACCCTAGAACAGATACGCAGTATTTT	CASSYPRTDTQYF	TRBJ2-3	.	.	TRBV6-5
TGTGCCAGCAGTACCAACCAGCCGACTGAAGCTTTCTTT	CASSTNQPTEAFF	TRBJ1-1	.	.	TRBV6-1
TGCGCCAGCAACTCCGGGACACCCTACAATGAGCAGTTCTTC	CASNSGTPYNEQFF	TRBJ2-1	.	.	TRBV5-1
TGTGCCAGTAGTATGAATAGCGGGAGGACATCCTACAATGAGCAGTTCTTC	CASSMNSGRTSYNEQFF	TRBJ2-1	TRBD2	.	TRBV19
TGTGCCAGTAGTATAGTCGGTTACAATGAGCAGTTCTTC	CASSIVGYNEQFF	TRBJ2-1	.	few	TRBV19
TGTGCCAGCAGCCAAGGGGTTCAACGGGAGCAGTACTTC	CASSQGVQREQYF	TRBJ2-7	.	few	TRBV11-3
TGCGCCAGCAGTGGGGACTTGATTTCCTACGAGCAGTACTTC	CASSGDLISYEQYF	TRBJ2-7	.	.	TRBV10-1
TGTGCCAGCTCACCACCCCGGGACGGCGCCTACGAGCAGTACTTC	CASSPPRDGAYEQYF	TRBJ2-7	.	once	TRBV18
TGTGCCAGCAGCTTAATGGCTAGCGTTTACGAGCAGTACTTC	CASSLMASVYEQYF	TRBJ2-7	.	.	TRBV7-2
TGTGCCAGCAGCTTAAGGGACAGGGTCGACGTCCATGAGCAGTTCTTC	CASSLRDRVDVHEQFF	TRBJ2-1	TRBD1	once	TRBV7-3
TGTGCCAGCAGCGCAACCGGGACTAGCGGCTACGAGCAGTACTTC	CASSATGTSGYEQYF	TRBJ2-7	TRBD2	once	TRBV9
TGTGCCAGCGGTAGAGGCAATGAGCAGTTCTTC	CASGRGNEQFF	TRBJ2-1	.	once	TRBV27
TGTGCCAGCAGTTCAGGGGGAGCTTACGAGCAGTACTTC	CASSSGGAYEQYF	TRBJ2-7	TRBD1	few	TRBV27
TGTGCCAGCAGTGATGACTCCGAGCAGTACTTC	CASSDDSEQYF	TRBJ2-7	.	.	TRBV2
TGTGCCAGCAGTTTTGCCGCTAGCACAGATACGCAGTATTTT	CASSFAASTDTQYF	TRBJ2-3	.	.	TRBV27
TGCGCCAGCAGCCAAGATCCTAGCGGAGCCGTTGAGCAGTTCTTC	CASSQDPSGAVEQFF	TRBJ2-1	TRBD2	.	TRBV4-1
TGTGCCTGGACAGGCGGTACCTCTGGGGCCAACGTCCTGACTTTC	CAWTGGTSGANVLTF	TRBJ2-6	TRBD1	.	TRBV7-9
TGTGCCAGCGCAGCCCTCGTCGGGAACACTGAAGCTTTCTTT	CASAALVGNTEAFF	TRBJ1-1	.	.	TRBV2
TGTGCCAGCAGCACCCGGACAGGGCGGCAGGGAAACACCATATATTTT	CASSTRTGRQGNTIYF	TRBJ1-3	TRBD1	.	TRBV4-2
TGTGCCAGCAGCTTAGGGATAAACGGGGGACCCGGAGATACGCAGTATTTT	CASSLGINGGPGDTQYF	TRBJ2-3	.	.	TRBV11-3
TGTGCCAGCAGCCTATCCTTCAGGGATCCCTACAATGAGCAGTTCTTC	CASSLSFRDPYNEQFF	TRBJ2-1	.	once	TRBV5-6
TGTGCCAGCAGTTACCGCGGGACACCTGATACGCAGTATTTT	CASSYRGTPDTQYF	TRBJ2-3	.	.	TRBV6-6
TGTGCCAGCAGCTTAGTGGGTGGCGAGACCCAGTACTTC	CASSLVGGETQYF	TRBJ2-5	.	.	TRBV7-2
TGCAGTGCTAGGGGTCGGTATAGCCAGTACTTC	CSARGRYSQYF	TRBJ2-5	.	.	TRBV20-1
TGTGCCAGCTTGCCGGCAGGGAACACCGGGGAGCTGTTTTTT	CASLPAGNTGELFF	TRBJ2-2	.	once	TRBV2
TGTGCCAGCAGCTTCCTCTCAGATACGCAGTATTTT	CASSFLSDTQYF	TRBJ2-3	.	.	TRBV7-9
TGTGCCAGCAGCCTTCGACTAGCCGCCCCAGATACGCAGTATTTT	CASSLRLAAPDTQYF	TRBJ2-3	TRBD2	.	TRBV7-2
TGCGCCAGCAGCCAAGGACTAGCGGGAGGTGGCGGCACAGATACGCAGTATTTT	CASSQGLAGGGGTDTQYF	TRBJ2-3	TRBD2	.	TRBV4-3
TGCGCCAGCAGCCAAGATCTTAGACCTTACTACGAGCAGTACTTC	CASSQDLRPYYEQYF	TRBJ2-7	.	.	TRBV4-3
TGCGCCAGCAGTTCCCGGAAGAGCTCCTACAATGAGCAGTTCTTC	CASSSRKSSYNEQFF	TRBJ2-1	.	.	TRBV4-1
TGTGCCAGCAGCGGGGATGTGGTCTCTGGAAACACCATATATTTT	CASSGDVVSGNTIYF	TRBJ1-3	.	.	TRBV5-5
TGCGCCAGCAGCTCGGGACAGGCGGCGGAGACCCAGTACTTC	CASSSGQAAETQYF	TRBJ2-5	TRBD1	.	TRBV5-1
TGTGCCAGCAGCGTATACGGGGGAGGAGAGACCCAGTACTTC	CASSVYGGGETQYF	TRBJ2-5	.	.	TRBV9
TGTGCCAGCACCACACAGGGGCCCTACAATGAGCAGTTCTTC	CASTTQGPYNEQFF	TRBJ2-1	TRBD1	.	TRBV28
TGTGCCAGCAGCCAAGATGCGCACCAAGAGACCCAGTACTTC	CASSQDAHQETQYF	TRBJ2-5	.	.	TRBV4-2
TGTGCCTGGAGTTTCCAAGACAGGGTCGGCGGCTACACCTTC	CAWSFQDRVGGYTF	TRBJ1-2	TRBD1	few	TRBV30
TGTGCCAGCCACAGAGGGGGACAGGGTGGCACTGAAGCTTTCTTT	CASHRGGQGGTEAFF	TRBJ1-1	TRBD1	few	TRBV6-5
TGTGCCAGCAGCTTGGCGCGCAATGAGCAGTTCTTC	CASSLARNEQFF	TRBJ2-1	.	few	TRBV7-9